This is a list of T cell receptor beta chains from one sample in a study of OX40 agonist ivuxolimab in advanced cancers. TCRdb keeps only in-frame clones here, not all; method: immunoSEQ multiplex PCR. The data show 65,000 to 80,000 clones, roughly 86% seen once. The material was CD4+ or CD8+ T cells sorted from blood, obtained in a trial of the OX40 agonist ivuxolimab. Receptors originate from an adult with an advanced solid tumor such as melanoma, head and neck, liver or kidney cancer. Each CDR3 is given with its conserved first and last residue. The order of the fields is J gene, V gene, D gene, clone size, CDR3 DNA, CDR3 protein. D genes are given only for firm matches. Expanded clones are given a class, and other clones once, few, many or no size at all.

>TRBJ2-5|TRBV9|TRBD1|.
TGTGCCAGCAGCGTAGGGAGGGGAGGACAGGGGTCCCAGTACTTC
CASSVGRGGQGSQYF
>TRBJ2-3|TRBV4-3|.|.
TGCGCCAGCAGCTACACGGCCGGAGATACGCAGTATTTT
CASSYTAGDTQYF
>TRBJ2-7|TRBV4-1|.|once
TGCGCCAGCAGCCACGGAGGAGGATACAGGGGGGGCTCCTACGAGCAGTACTTC
CASSHGGGYRGGSYEQYF
>TRBJ1-5|TRBV6-1|.|.
TGTGCCAGCAGTGATCAGGGAGGGGAGCAGCCCCAGCATTTT
CASSDQGGEQPQHF
>TRBJ1-1|TRBV18|.|.
TGTGCCAGCTTCGGACAGTTCTCTCGCCTGAACACTGAAGCTTTCTTT
CASFGQFSRLNTEAFF
>TRBJ1-3|TRBV19|.|.
TGTGCCAGTAGTACCAGTGGAAACACCATATATTTT
CASSTSGNTIYF
>TRBJ1-3|TRBV6-4|.|.
TGTGCCAGCAAAGGGAAACCCGGACGGAGCTCTGGAAACACCATATATTTT
CASKGKPGRSSGNTIYF
>TRBJ2-1|TRBV6-6|.|.
TGTGCCAGCAGTTACTCTCCCGCCGATGAGCAGTTCTTC
CASSYSPADEQFF
>TRBJ2-7|TRBV5-1|TRBD1|few
TGCGCCAGCAGCTTCACCCCACAGGGGCACTCCTACGAGCAGTACTTC
CASSFTPQGHSYEQYF
>TRBJ1-5|TRBV7-9|.|.
TGTGCCAGCAGCTTAGTTGGGCAGGGCGACAATCAGCCCCAGCATTTT
CASSLVGQGDNQPQHF
>TRBJ1-2|TRBV4-1|.|.
TGCGCCAGCAGCCGCGGACGAGGCGAGGATGGCTACACCTTC
CASSRGRGEDGYTF